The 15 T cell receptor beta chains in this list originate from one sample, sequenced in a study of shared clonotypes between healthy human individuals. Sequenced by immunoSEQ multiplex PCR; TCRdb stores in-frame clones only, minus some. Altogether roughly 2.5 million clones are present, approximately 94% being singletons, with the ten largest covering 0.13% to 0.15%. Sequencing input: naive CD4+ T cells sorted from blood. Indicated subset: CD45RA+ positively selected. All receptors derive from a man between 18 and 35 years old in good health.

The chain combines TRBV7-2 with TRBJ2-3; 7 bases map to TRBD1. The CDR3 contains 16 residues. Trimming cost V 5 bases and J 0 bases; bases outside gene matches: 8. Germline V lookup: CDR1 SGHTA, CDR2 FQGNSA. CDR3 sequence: CASSRQGGISTDTQYF. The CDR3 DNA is TGTGCCAGCAGCCGACAGGGTGGTATAAGCACAGATACGCAGTATTTT.

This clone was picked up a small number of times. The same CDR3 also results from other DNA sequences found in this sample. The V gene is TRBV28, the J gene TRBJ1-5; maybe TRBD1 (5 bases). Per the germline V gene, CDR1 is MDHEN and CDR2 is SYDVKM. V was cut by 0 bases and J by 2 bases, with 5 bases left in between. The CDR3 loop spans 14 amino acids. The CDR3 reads CASSLWGGNQPQHF. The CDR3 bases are TGTGCCAGCAGTTTATGGGGGGGCAATCAGCCCCAGCATTTT.

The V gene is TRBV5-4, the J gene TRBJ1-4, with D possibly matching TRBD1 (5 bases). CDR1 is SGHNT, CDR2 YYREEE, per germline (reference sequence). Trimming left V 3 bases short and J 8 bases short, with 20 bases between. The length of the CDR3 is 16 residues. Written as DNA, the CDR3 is TGTGCCAGCAGCTGGGACGGGAGCGGAACAAAAGAAAAACTGTTTTTT. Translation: CASSWDGSGTKEKLFF.

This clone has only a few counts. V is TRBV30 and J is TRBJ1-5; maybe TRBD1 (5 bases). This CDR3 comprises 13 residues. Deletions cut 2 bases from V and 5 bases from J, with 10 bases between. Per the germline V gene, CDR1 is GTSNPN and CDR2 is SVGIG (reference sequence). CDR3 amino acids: CAWSTQGDQPQHF. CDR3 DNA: TGTGCCTGGAGTACGCAGGGAGATCAGCCCCAGCATTTT.

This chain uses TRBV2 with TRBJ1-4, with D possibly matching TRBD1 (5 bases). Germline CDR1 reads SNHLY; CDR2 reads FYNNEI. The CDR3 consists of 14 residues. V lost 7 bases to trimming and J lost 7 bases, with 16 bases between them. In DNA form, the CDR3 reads TGTGCCAGCAAGAGGGGACCGCAGGGTGAAAAACTGTTTTTT. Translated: CASKRGPQGEKLFF.

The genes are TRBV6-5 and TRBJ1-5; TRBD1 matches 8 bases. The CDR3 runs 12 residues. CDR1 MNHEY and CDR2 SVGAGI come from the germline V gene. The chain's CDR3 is CATGVSNQPQHF. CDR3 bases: TGTGCGACAGGGGTGAGCAATCAGCCCCAGCATTTT.

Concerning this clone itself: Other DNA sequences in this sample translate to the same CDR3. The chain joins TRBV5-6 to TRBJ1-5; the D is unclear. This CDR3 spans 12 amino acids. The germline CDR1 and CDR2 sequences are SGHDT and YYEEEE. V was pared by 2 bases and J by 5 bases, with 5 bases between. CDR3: CASSFGDQPQHF. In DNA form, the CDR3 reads TGTGCCAGCAGCTTTGGAGATCAGCCCCAGCATTTT.

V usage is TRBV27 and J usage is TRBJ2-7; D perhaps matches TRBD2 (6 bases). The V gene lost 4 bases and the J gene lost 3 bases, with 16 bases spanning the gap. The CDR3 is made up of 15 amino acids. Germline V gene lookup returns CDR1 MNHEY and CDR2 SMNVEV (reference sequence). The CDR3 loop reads CASSSPVGGDYEQYF. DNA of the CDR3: TGTGCCAGCAGTTCCCCCGTGGGGGGAGACTACGAGCAGTACTTC.

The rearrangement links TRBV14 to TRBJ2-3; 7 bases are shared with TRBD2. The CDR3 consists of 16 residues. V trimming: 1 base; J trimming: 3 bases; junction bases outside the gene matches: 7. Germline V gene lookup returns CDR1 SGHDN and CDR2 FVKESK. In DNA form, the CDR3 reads TGTGCCAGCAGCCAAGGATCCGGGGGGAGAACAGATACGCAGTATTTT. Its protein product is CASSQGSGGRTDTQYF.

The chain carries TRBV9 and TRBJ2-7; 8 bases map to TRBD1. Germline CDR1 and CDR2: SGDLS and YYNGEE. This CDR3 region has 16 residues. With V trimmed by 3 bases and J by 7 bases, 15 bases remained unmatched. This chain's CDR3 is CASSGVPGGHSSEQYF. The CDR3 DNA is TGTGCCAGCAGCGGAGTACCAGGGGGCCACTCCTCTGAGCAGTACTTC.

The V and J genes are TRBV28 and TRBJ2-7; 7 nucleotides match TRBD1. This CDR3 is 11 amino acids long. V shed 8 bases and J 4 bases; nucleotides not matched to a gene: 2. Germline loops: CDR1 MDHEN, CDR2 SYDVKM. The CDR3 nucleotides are TGTGCCAGCCAGGACAGGTACGAGCAGTACTTC. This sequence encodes CASQDRYEQYF.

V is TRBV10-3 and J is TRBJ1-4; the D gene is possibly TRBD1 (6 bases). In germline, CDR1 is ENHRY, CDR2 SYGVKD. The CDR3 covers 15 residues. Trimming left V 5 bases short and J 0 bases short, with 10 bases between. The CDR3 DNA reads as TGTGCCATCAGTAAGACAGGCACAACTAATGAAAAACTGTTTTTT. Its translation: CAISKTGTTNEKLFF.

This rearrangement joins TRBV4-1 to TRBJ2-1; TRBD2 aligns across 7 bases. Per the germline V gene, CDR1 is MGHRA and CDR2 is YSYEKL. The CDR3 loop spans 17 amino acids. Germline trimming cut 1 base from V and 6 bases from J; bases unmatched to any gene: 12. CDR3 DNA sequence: TGCGCCAGCAGCCAAGGACGGGCGCGGGGGTGGGGCAATGAGCAGTTCTTC. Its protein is CASSQGRARGWGNEQFF.

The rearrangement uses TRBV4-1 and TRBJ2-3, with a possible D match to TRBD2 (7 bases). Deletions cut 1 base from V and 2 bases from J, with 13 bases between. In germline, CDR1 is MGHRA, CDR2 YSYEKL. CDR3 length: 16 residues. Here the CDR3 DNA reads TGCGCCAGCAGCCAAGGGCGCGGGGGACACACAGATACGCAGTATTTT. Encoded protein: CASSQGRGGHTDTQYF.

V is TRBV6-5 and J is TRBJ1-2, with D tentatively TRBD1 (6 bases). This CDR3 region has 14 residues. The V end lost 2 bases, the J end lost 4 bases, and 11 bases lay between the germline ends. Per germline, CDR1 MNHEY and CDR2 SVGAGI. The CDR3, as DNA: TGTGCCAGCAGTTACATCATAGGGGGCTATGGCTACACCTTC. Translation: CASSYIIGGYGYTF.